This TCR beta chain is from a study of T cell responses to AZD1222 COVID-19 vaccine. The method was immunoSEQ multiplex PCR; TCRdb's version includes in-frame clones alone and lacks a portion of them. The sample has 55,000 to 90,000 clones; roughly 82% are singletons. Trimming cost V 0 bases and J 6 bases, with 5 bases left between them. Germline V CDR1 and CDR2: KGHDR, SFDVKD. The CDR3 contains 13 residues. Here the sequenced sample was peripheral blood, taken on day 0 of AZD1222 vaccination. The source of this sequence is an adult in good health. The rearrangement joins TRBV24-1 to TRBJ2-1; D unresolved. The CDR3 region has the DNA TGTGCCACCAGTGATTTGAAGACCAATGAGCAGTTCTTC. It encodes CATSDLKTNEQFF.